This T cell receptor beta chain comes out of a study of cytomegalovirus exposure and HLA in healthy donors. Study background: About 79 million unique TCRs from HLA-typed donors were held in an early data release.

Overall study results and limits: Compared with the roughly 700-donor mean, an Asian-associated ancestry cluster reportedly had fewer N-insertions, according to a later analysis. For cytomegalovirus status, the classifier reportedly gave diagnoses with high specificity and sensitivity. What was likely a sequencing artifact was a cluster of highly shared sequence variants.

It was with 60 Vbeta and 13 Jbeta primers that the PCR ran. Profiling relied on immunoSEQ multiplex PCR, and the TCRdb table lists in-frame clones only, not all of them. This sample contains about 190,000 clones. Note on this clone: Antigen unknown.

The CDR3 has 15 residues. V shed 5 bases and J shed 1 base, with 12 bases lying between them. CDR1 and CDR2 (germline): MNHEY, SMNVEV (reference sequence). Sequencing was done on a sample of PBMCs. The chain joins TRBV27 to TRBJ1-5; possibly TRBD1 for D (5 bases). The source of this sequence is a man aged 25-40 years in good health and CMV-seronegative. CDR3 protein: CASSPSKGSNQPQHF. The CDR3 DNA reads TGTGCCAGCAGTCCATCGAAGGGGAGCAATCAGCCCCAGCATTTT.